This record concerns one T cell receptor (beta chain) sequence. Included in the TCR beta cDNA libraries were unique molecular identifiers. TCRdb itself ran the PCR reads through MiXCR, one entry per CDR3 protein. Here the sample spans hundreds of thousands of distinct CDR3 sequences, roughly half being singletons. This entry is derived from a study of post-analysis software for immune sequencing data. The clonotype originates from a girl aged 10-17 years with multiple sclerosis. Sequencing used blood.

CDR3 region: CASSLGLAGGESEQYF. The CDR3 bases are TGTGCCAGCAGTTTGGGACTAGCGGGGGGGGAGTCCGAGCAGTACTTC. The chain recombines TRBV6-5 with TRBJ2-4; 16 bases agree with TRBD2. The DNA end lines up better with TRBJ2-7; the J call may be wrong. This CDR3 is 16 amino acids long. The germline V gene encodes CDR1 MNHEY and CDR2 SVGAGI.